The 31 T cell receptor beta chains below come from one sample, sequenced in a study of molecular identifiers for immune sequencing clone quantification. MiXCR, run by TCRdb on the PCR reads, gives a single entry per CDR3 protein. This sample has hundreds of thousands of distinct CDR3 sequences, with 25% found just once. Sequenced sample: naive CD8+ T cells from blood, with Jurkat cell RNA spiked in. Sample subset: FACS-sorted CD8+CD4-CCR7+CD45RA+ naive T cells. These receptors came from a human donor in good health. Some libraries in this study had Jurkat cell RNA spiked in.

This clonotype was detected a few times. The chain links TRBV19 to TRBJ1-1; possibly TRBD1 for D (6 bases). V was cut by 7 bases and J by 2 bases, with 14 bases left in between. Germline V gene lookup returns CDR1 LNHDA and CDR2 SQIVND (reference sequence). This CDR3 contains 14 residues. CDR3 bases: TGTGCCAGTAATCCGGGACACCCAAACACTGAAGCTTTCTTT. This codes for CASNPGHPNTEAFF. Full variable domain (missing parts from reference TRBV19 and TRBJ1-1): DGGITQSPKYLFRKEGQNVTLSCEQNLNHDAMYWYRQDPGQGLRLIYYSQIVNDFQKGDIAEGYSVSREKKESFPLTVTSAQKNPTAFYLCASNPGHPNTEAFFGQGTRLTVV.

This clonotype was found a few times. The rearrangement joins TRBV27 to TRBJ2-7; a possible D gene is TRBD1 (6 bases). Trimming took 2 bases from V and 6 from J, leaving 14 bases between them. Germline V gene data show CDR1 as MNHEY and CDR2 as SMNVEV (reference sequence). The CDR3 is 14 residues long. CDR3 nucleotides: TGTGCCAGCAGTTTAGCACCACAGGGAGTCGAGCAGTACTTC. Translation: CASSLAPQGVEQYF.

The chain joins TRBV4-1 to TRBJ2-7; 8 bases line up with TRBD1. The trim removed 1 base at V and 3 bases at J, leaving 5 bases unmatched. The CDR3 length is 15 residues. Germline CDR1 is MGHRA and CDR2 is YSYEKL. This CDR3 reads CASSQGHRGDYEQYF. The CDR3 bases are TGCGCCAGCAGCCAAGGGCACAGGGGGGACTACGAGCAGTACTTC.

As to this clonotype: Given a much more abundant clone one base away, this may be a read error. The CDR3 spells CASGNIEAREKLFF. The CDR3 DNA follows: TGTGCCAGCGGCAACATTGAGGCTAGGGAAAAACTGTTTTTT. The chain couples TRBV7-9 to TRBJ1-4; D call uncertain. V dropped 8 bases and J dropped 8 bases, with 18 bases sitting between them. Per germline, CDR1 SEHNR and CDR2 FQNEAQ (reference sequence). This CDR3 contains 14 residues.

There are a few counts of this clonotype. The J gene is TRBJ1-1, the V gene TRBV27; TRBD1 aligns across 7 bases. J was trimmed by 4 bases and V by 1 base; bases with no gene match: 12. Germline V lookup: CDR1 MNHEY, CDR2 SMNVEV (reference sequence). CDR3 length: 17 amino acids. The CDR3 spells CASSLWSPSGGGTEAFF. Here the CDR3 DNA reads TGTGCCAGCAGTTTATGGTCTCCGTCAGGGGGGGGCACTGAAGCTTTCTTT.

This clonotype showed up many times. This rearrangement joins TRBV7-9 to TRBJ2-7; D might be TRBD1 or TRBD2, each matching 5 bases. Between the trimmed V and J ends, which lost 4 bases and 7 bases, there was a span of 17 bases. CDR1 is SEHNR and CDR2 is FQNEAQ in the germline V gene (reference sequence). The CDR3 is 14 residues long. For the CDR3, the DNA is TGTGCCAGCAGCTCCGGGACCGCCCCTGGGGAGCAGTACTTC. Protein sequence: CASSSGTAPGEQYF.

Only a few counts were recorded for this clonotype. The CDR3 protein is CSAREQGTNSNQPQHF. The DNA for the CDR3 is TGCAGTGCTAGAGAGCAGGGGACAAATAGCAATCAGCCCCAGCATTTT. V gene TRBV20-1 combines with J gene TRBJ1-5, with D perhaps TRBD1 (6 bases). Germline V CDR1 and CDR2: DFQATT, SNEGSKA (reference sequence). The V end lost 0 bases, the J end lost 0 bases, and 12 bases lay between the germline ends. There are 16 residues in the CDR3.

As to this clonotype: A much larger clone differs by one base, so this may be a read error. The chain combines TRBV29-1 with TRBJ2-7; 8 nucleotides match TRBD2. CDR1 is SQVTM, CDR2 ANQGSEA, per germline. The CDR3 length is 14 residues. The CDR3 is CSVVWAGGDYEQHF. CDR3 coding DNA: TGCAGCGTTGTATGGGCGGGGGGTGACTACGAGCAGCACTTC.

Concerning this clonotype: Just one base apart from a much larger clone, this may be a read error. The chain uses TRBV4-1 and TRBJ1-5; tentative D call: TRBD1 (5 bases). Per the germline V gene, CDR1 is MGHRA and CDR2 is YSYEKL. The CDR3 runs 13 residues. Trimming left V 4 bases short and J 11 bases short, with 15 bases between. CDR3 in DNA: TGCGCCAGCAGCCGAGAGGTCTTGGGGGCCCAGCATTTT. Its translation: CASSREVLGAQHF.

The gene calls are TRBV12-3 or TRBV12-4 and TRBJ2-1; perhaps TRBD1 as D (6 bases). V shed 6 bases and J shed 9 bases, with 15 bases lying between them. This CDR3 comprises 13 residues. CDR3: CASRPPQGPEQFF. As DNA, the CDR3 is TGTGCCAGCAGGCCTCCACAGGGTCCTGAGCAGTTCTTC.

This clonotype was seen more than once but under ten times. This chain links TRBV25-1 with TRBJ1-1; D remains ambiguous. The V end lost 3 bases, the J end lost 1 base, and 9 bases lay between the germline ends. The CDR3 sequence is 14 residues long. Germline CDR1 reads MGHDK; CDR2 reads SYGVNS. CDR3 sequence: CASSEYVENTEAFF. The CDR3 DNA reads as TGTGCCAGCAGTGAGTACGTCGAGAACACTGAAGCTTTCTTT.

This clonotype was picked up many times. The CDR3 protein is CASSLSGTSGRDEQFF. CDR3 in DNA: TGTGCCAGCAGCCTCTCCGGGACTAGCGGTAGGGATGAGCAGTTCTTC. The chain joins TRBV7-9 to TRBJ2-1, with 11 bases aligning to TRBD2. Trimming at V came to 5 bases and at J to 8 bases, leaving 11 bases not matched to a gene. Germline V gives CDR1 SEHNR, CDR2 FQNEAQ (reference sequence). The CDR3 consists of 16 residues.

This clonotype was observed once. A clone one base away is much larger, so this may be a read error. Lacking the conserved final phenylalanine or tryptophan, this CDR3 likely reflects a read error. J is TRBJ1-1 and V is TRBV30; no reliable D call. CDR3 length: 13 amino acids. The V gene's germline CDR1 is GTSNPN and CDR2 SVGIG (reference sequence). V shed 2 bases and J shed 7 bases, with 14 bases lying between them. The CDR3, as DNA: TGTGCCTGGAGTCCCCCCGGGAGAAGTGAAGCTTTCATT. Translated, it gives CAWSPPGRSEAFI.

This clonotype showed up many times. This rearrangement joins TRBV23-1 to TRBJ2-4; D call uncertain. TRBV23-1 falls under the ORF class, with uncertain function. This CDR3 comprises 12 residues. The V end was cut by 2 bases, the J end by 15 bases, with 14 bases between. The CDR3 loop reads CASSQSQLGRYF. DNA for the CDR3: TGCGCCAGCAGTCAAAGTCAGTTAGGGCGGTACTTC.

This clonotype was picked up many times. The rearrangement uses TRBV3-1 and TRBJ2-7, with 11 positions matching TRBD1. This CDR3 contains 16 residues. Germline lookup yields CDR1 LGHDT and CDR2 YNNKEL (reference sequence). V lost 1 base and J lost 7; bases outside the gene matches: 9. The CDR3: CASSQAPGQGAEEQYF. For the CDR3, the DNA is TGTGCCAGCAGCCAAGCCCCAGGACAGGGGGCAGAGGAGCAGTACTTC.

There are a few counts of this clonotype. The rearrangement joins TRBV30 to TRBJ2-7; 9 nucleotides align to TRBD2. In germline, CDR1 is GTSNPN, CDR2 SVGIG (reference sequence). This CDR3 contains 14 residues. The V gene end was trimmed by 0 bases and the J gene end by 7 bases; junction bases not matched to a gene: 7. The CDR3 spells CAWSVPGLAGEQYF. The CDR3 DNA reads as TGTGCCTGGAGTGTACCGGGACTAGCTGGGGAGCAGTACTTC. Together with reference TRBV30 and TRBJ2-7, the CDR3 gives the full variable domain: SQTIHQWPATLVQPVGSPLSLECTVEGTSNPNLYWYRQAAGRGLQLLFYSVGIGQISSEVPQNLSASRPQDRQFILSSKKLLLSDSGFYLCAWSVPGLAGEQYFGPGTRLTVT.

This clonotype occurred a few times. The CDR3, as DNA: TGTGCCAGCAGTTTAGAGTCCAGGAACACTGAAGCTTTCTTT. Protein: CASSLESRNTEAFF. The rearrangement joins TRBV12-3 or TRBV12-4 to TRBJ1-1, with no clear D. This CDR3 is built from 14 residues. Trimming removed 1 base from V and 1 base from J, with 7 bases in between.

This clonotype was seen ten or more times. The gene calls are TRBV6-6 and TRBJ2-2; 7 nucleotides line up with TRBD2. Germline lookup yields CDR1 MNHNY and CDR2 SVGAGI (reference sequence). The ends lost 3 bases at V and 6 bases at J; junction bases unmatched: 4. The CDR3 length is 14 residues. The DNA of the CDR3 is TGTGCCAGCAGTTATGGCGGGAGATCCGGGGAGCTGTTTTTT. Protein: CASSYGGRSGELFF.

This sequence joins TRBV4-1 and TRBJ2-3; 12 bases agree with TRBD2. Germline CDR1 MGHRA, CDR2 YSYEKL. The length of the CDR3 is 16 residues. V shed 2 bases, J shed 8 bases, and the junction held 8 bases outside the gene matches. The CDR3 here is CASSQRLAGAAGTQYF. The CDR3, as DNA: TGCGCCAGCAGCCAAAGACTAGCGGGGGCCGCCGGTACGCAGTATTTT.

The chain employs TRBV27 and TRBJ2-7, with D unclear. This CDR3 spans 14 amino acids. Deletions cut 5 bases from V and 7 bases from J, with 18 bases between. Germline CDR1 MNHEY, CDR2 SMNVEV (reference sequence). This CDR3 is CASSKGTNLREQYF. The CDR3, as DNA: TGTGCCAGCAGTAAGGGAACAAACCTTAGGGAGCAGTACTTC.

About this clonotype itself: Relative to the germline gene, one junction end is altered; a read error may explain this. The rearrangement links TRBV30 to TRBJ2-1, with TRBD2 identical over 8 bases. The CDR3 sequence is 13 residues long. The germline V gene encodes CDR1 GTSNPN and CDR2 SVGIG (reference sequence). The CDR3 reads CAWNERGFNEQLF. CDR3 DNA: TGTGCCTGGAACGAGCGGGGGTTCAATGAGCAGCTCTTC.

There are many counts of this clonotype. V usage is TRBV25-1 and J usage is TRBJ2-5; D not resolved. The CDR3 is made up of 13 amino acids. Germline V gene lookup returns CDR1 MGHDK and CDR2 SYGVNS. The ends were cut back, 0 bases at V and 4 bases at J, with 6 bases in the middle. CDR3 amino acids: CASSEYIRETQYF. CDR3 sequence (DNA): TGTGCCAGCAGTGAATATATCCGAGAGACCCAGTACTTC.

This clonotype occurred a few times. Without the conserved terminal phenylalanine or tryptophan, this CDR3 likely stems from a read error. V is TRBV20-1 and J is TRBJ2-7; the match to TRBD2 covers 10 bases. V was pared by 4 bases and J by 3 bases, with 3 bases of the junction left unmatched. The CDR3 runs 13 residues. Germline values: CDR1 DFQATT, CDR2 SNEGSKA (reference sequence). CDR3 region: CSATGTSVYEQYS. CDR3 nucleotide sequence: TGCAGTGCTACGGGGACTAGCGTCTACGAGCAGTACTCC.

The chain combines TRBV27 with TRBJ2-1; 9 bases are shared with TRBD1. V was clipped by 5 bases and J by 0 bases; unmatched bases: 8. Germline-derived CDR1 and CDR2 are MNHEY and SMNVEV (reference sequence). This CDR3 region has 17 residues. In nucleotides, the CDR3 is TGTGCCAGCAGTCACGCCAGGGACAGGGCCTCCTACAATGAGCAGTTCTTC. It encodes CASSHARDRASYNEQFF.

Remarks on this clonotype: This may come from a read error, since a much larger clone is one base off. The chain is built from TRBV7-9 and TRBJ2-7; D uncertain. Germline V CDR1 and CDR2: SEHNR, FQNEAQ (reference sequence). V was clipped by 6 bases and J by 0 bases, with 15 bases between them. The CDR3 contains 15 residues. The chain's CDR3 is CASSKGADGSYEQYF. The CDR3 nucleotides are TGTGCCAGCAGTAAAGGAGCTGACGGCTCCTACGAGCAGTACTTC.

The gene calls are TRBV30 and TRBJ2-2; D may correspond to TRBD1 or TRBD2 (5 bases each). This CDR3 is 14 amino acids long. With 5 bases removed from V and 0 bases from J, the gap between germline ends came to 10 bases. Germline CDR1 and CDR2: GTSNPN and SVGIG (reference sequence). The chain's CDR3 is CAWSGTANTGELFF. For the CDR3, the DNA is TGTGCCTGGTCCGGGACGGCGAACACCGGGGAGCTGTTTTTT.

In this sample, this clonotype turned up many times. The chain employs TRBV4-1 and TRBJ1-2; 7 bases are a match to TRBD1. CDR1 and CDR2 from the germline V gene are MGHRA and YSYEKL. The CDR3 length is 16 residues. The ends lost 1 base at V and 0 bases at J; junction bases unmatched: 5. CDR3 DNA: TGCGCCAGCAGCCAAGCGGCAGGGGGAGCTAACTATGGCTACACCTTC. This sequence encodes CASSQAAGGANYGYTF.

For this clonotype: This sequence may be a read error, since a much larger clone differs from it by one base. V and J are TRBV3-1 and TRBJ1-5; no clear D gene. Germline loops: CDR1 LGHDT, CDR2 YNNKEL (reference sequence). This CDR3 has 17 residues. CDR3 sequence: CAGSQDLLGQGNQPQHF. The CDR3 nucleotides are TGTGCCGGCAGCCAAGATCTTCTAGGCCAGGGCAATCAGCCCCAGCATTTT.

This clonotype was seen more than once but under ten times. The chain combines TRBV29-1 with TRBJ2-1; possibly TRBD2 for D (6 bases). Trimming removed 0 bases from V and 4 bases from J, with 13 bases in between. Per germline, CDR1 SQVTM and CDR2 ANQGSEA. The CDR3 has 15 amino acids. The CDR3 reads CSVEESLALYNEQFF. Here the CDR3 DNA reads TGCAGCGTTGAAGAGAGCCTAGCGCTTTACAATGAGCAGTTCTTC.

Points on this clonotype: The junction and the germline gene differ at one end; a read error may be behind it. The genes are TRBV2 and TRBJ1-4; perhaps TRBD1 as D (6 bases). From germline, CDR1 is SNHLY and CDR2 FYNNEI. This CDR3 has 15 amino acids. The CDR3 DNA follows: TGTACCAGCAGTACTCCGGGGGCTGAAGGGGAAAAACTGTTTTTT. The encoded protein is CTSSTPGAEGEKLFF.

This clonotype was found a few times. The V and J genes are TRBV9 and TRBJ2-1; 8 bases align to TRBD1. Per germline, CDR1 SGDLS and CDR2 YYNGEE. Trimming cost V 2 bases and J 10 bases; bases outside gene matches: 14. CDR3 size: 16 residues. The CDR3 DNA sequence: TGTGCCAGCAGCGTCAGCTCGGAGGGCAGGGGGCCCGAGCAGTTCTTC. Residues: CASSVSSEGRGPEQFF. Together with reference TRBV9 and TRBJ2-1, the CDR3 gives the full variable domain: DSGVTQTPKHLITATGQRVTLRCSPRSGDLSVYWYQQSLDQGLQFLIQYYNGEERAKGNILERFSAQQFPDLHSELNLSSLELGDSALYFCASSVSSEGRGPEQFFGPGTRLTVL.